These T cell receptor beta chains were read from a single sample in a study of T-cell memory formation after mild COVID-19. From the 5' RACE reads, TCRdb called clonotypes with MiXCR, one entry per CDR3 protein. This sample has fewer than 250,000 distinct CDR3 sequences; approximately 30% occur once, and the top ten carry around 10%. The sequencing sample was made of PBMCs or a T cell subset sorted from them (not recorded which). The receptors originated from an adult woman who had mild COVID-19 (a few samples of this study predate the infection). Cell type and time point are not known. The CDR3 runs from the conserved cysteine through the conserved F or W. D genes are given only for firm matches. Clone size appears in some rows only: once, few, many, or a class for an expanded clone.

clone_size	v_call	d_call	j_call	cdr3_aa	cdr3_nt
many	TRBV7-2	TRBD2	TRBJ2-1	CASSLVLAGGYNEQFF	TGCGCCAGCAGCTTGGTACTAGCGGGAGGCTACAATGAGCAGTTCTTC
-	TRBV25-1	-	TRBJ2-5	CASSEYILKTQYF	TGTGCCAGCAGTGAATATATTCTAAAGACCCAGTACTTC
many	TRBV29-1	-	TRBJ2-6	CSVRGVSGSWANVLTF	TGCAGCGTAAGGGGTGTATCAGGCTCTTGGGCCAACGTCCTGACTTTC
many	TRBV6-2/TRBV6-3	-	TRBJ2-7	CASSSFYEQYF	TGTGCCAGCAGTTCCTTCTACGAGCAGTACTTC
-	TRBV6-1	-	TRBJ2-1	CACRANNEQFF	TGTGCCTGCCGAGCGAACAATGAGCAGTTCTTC
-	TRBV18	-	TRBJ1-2	CASSSGQDYGYTF	TGTGCCAGCTCATCAGGACAAGACTATGGCTACACCTTC
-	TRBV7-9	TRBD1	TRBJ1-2	CASSQSLRTGEGYTF	TGTGCCAGCAGCCAGTCGTTGAGGACAGGGGAAGGCTACACCTTC
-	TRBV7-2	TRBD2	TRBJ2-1	CASSSAGGPYNEQFF	TGTGCCAGCAGTTCCGCGGGGGGGCCCTACAATGAGCAGTTCTTC
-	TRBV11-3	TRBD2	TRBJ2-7	CASSRLAGVYEQYF	TGTGCCAGCAGCCGCCTGGCGGGAGTCTACGAGCAGTACTTC
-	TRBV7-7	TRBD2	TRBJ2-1	CASARTSGTSYNEQFF	TGTGCTAGCGCGCGGACTAGCGGAACCTCCTACAATGAGCAGTTCTTC
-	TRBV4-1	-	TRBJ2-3	CASSPNRPEWPDTQYF	TGCGCCAGCAGCCCCAACAGGCCGGAGTGGCCAGATACGCAGTATTTT
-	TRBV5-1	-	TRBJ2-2	CASSLSSVGTGELFF	TGCGCCAGCAGCCTATCTAGCGTGGGCACCGGGGAGCTGTTTTTT
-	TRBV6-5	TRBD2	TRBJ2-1	CASSYSIAGGHEQFF	TGTGCCAGCAGTTACTCGATAGCGGGAGGGCATGAGCAGTTCTTC
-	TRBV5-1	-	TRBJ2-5	CASSLRDGQETQYF	TGCGCCAGCAGCTTGCGGGACGGACAAGAGACCCAGTACTTC
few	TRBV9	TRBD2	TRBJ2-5	CASSGFSSGRYQETQYF	TGTGCCAGCAGCGGTTTTTCGAGCGGGAGGTACCAAGAGACCCAGTACTTC
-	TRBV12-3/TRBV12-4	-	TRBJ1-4	CASSLRRVGEKLFF	TGTGCCAGCAGTTTACGCAGGGTTGGGGAAAAACTGTTTTTT
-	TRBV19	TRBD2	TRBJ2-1	CASSVSGIYYNEQFF	TGTGCCAGTAGCGTGAGCGGGATATACTACAATGAGCAGTTCTTC
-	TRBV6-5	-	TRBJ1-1	CASSPRPNTEAFF	TGTGCCAGCAGTCCTAGGCCGAACACTGAAGCTTTCTTT
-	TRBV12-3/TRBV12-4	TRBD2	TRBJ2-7	CASTPGPTSNEQYF	TGTGCCAGCACCCCTGGCCCGACTAGCAACGAGCAGTACTTC
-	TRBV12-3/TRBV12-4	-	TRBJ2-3	CASSFGGVNTDTQYF	TGTGCCAGCAGTTTTGGGGGCGTGAACACAGATACGCAGTATTTT
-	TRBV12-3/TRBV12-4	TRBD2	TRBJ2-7	CASSQVGLAEYEQYF	TGTGCCAGCAGCCAAGTGGGACTAGCGGAATACGAGCAGTACTTC
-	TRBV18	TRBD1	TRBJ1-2	CASSPPLLPRDRSLYGYTF	TGTGCCAGCTCACCACCGCTACTCCCCCGGGACAGGAGCCTCTATGGCTACACCTTC
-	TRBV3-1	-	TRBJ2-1	CASSQDLVNEQFF	TGTGCCAGCAGCCAAGATCTGGTCAATGAGCAGTTCTTC
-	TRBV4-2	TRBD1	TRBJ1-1	CASSRSGTGANTEAFF	TGTGCCAGCAGCCGAAGTGGGACAGGCGCGAACACTGAAGCTTTCTTT
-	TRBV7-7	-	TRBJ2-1	CASSFRASSYNEQFF	TGTGCTAGCAGCTTTCGGGCTAGCAGCTACAATGAGCAGTTCTTC
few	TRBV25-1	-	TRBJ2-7	CASSVSGTGDYEQYF	TGTGCCAGCAGTGTATCCGGGACTGGGGACTACGAGCAGTACTTC
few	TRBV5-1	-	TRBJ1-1	CASSSPGPLAEAFF	TGCGCCAGCAGCTCTCCGGGACCCCTCGCTGAAGCTTTCTTT
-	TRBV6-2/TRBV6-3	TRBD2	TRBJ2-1	CASSRTSGPEQFF	TGTGCCAGCAGTCGGACTAGCGGGCCTGAGCAGTTCTTC
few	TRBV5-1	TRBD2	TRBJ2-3	CASSLVREVADTQYF	TGCGCCAGCAGCTTGGTTCGGGAGGTAGCAGATACGCAGTATTTT